The source of this TCR beta chain is a study of memory CD4+ T cells and cytomegalovirus serostatus. Overall study: Donors were healthy Belgian adults, several CMV seropositive and 24 seronegative.

Note on this clone: Its antigen is unknown.

Study-wide findings and caveats: The CMV-associated TCR signature appears largely within the CD4+ memory repertoire. Repertoires predicted CMV serostatus with median bootstrapped AUC of approximately 0.94. Each of fewer than 80 CMV-associated TCRbeta sequences occurred in one to five individuals.

Measured with immunoSEQ multiplex PCR; TCRdb has only the in-frame clones, and not every one. The profile shows roughly 54,000 clones, roughly four fifths of them singletons. From germline, CDR1 is LGHNA and CDR2 YSLEER. V dropped 4 bases and J dropped 2; count of bases not matched to a gene: 11. The CDR3 length is 19 residues. The sort gate was single viable CD3+CD4+CD8-CD45RO+ cells for memory CD4+ T cells. The sequence came from an adult in good health and CMV-seronegative. The rearrangement links TRBV4-3 to TRBJ2-7; 16 bases are shared with TRBD2. Specimen: memory CD4+ T cells from blood. The CDR3 region is CASSPSPGTSGRDAYEQYF. The CDR3 bases are TGCGCCAGCAGCCCCTCGCCCGGGACTAGCGGGAGGGACGCCTACGAGCAGTACTTC.